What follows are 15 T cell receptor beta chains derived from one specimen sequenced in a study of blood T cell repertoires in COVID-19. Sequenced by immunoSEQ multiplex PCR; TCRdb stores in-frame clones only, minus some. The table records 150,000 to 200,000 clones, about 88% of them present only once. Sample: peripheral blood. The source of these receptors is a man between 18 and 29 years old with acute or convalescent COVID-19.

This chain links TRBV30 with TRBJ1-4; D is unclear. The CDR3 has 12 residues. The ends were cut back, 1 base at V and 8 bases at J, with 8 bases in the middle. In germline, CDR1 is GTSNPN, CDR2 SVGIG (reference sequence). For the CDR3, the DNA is TGTGCCTGGAGTGCCCTGGGCGAAAAACTGTTTTTT. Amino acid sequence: CAWSALGEKLFF.

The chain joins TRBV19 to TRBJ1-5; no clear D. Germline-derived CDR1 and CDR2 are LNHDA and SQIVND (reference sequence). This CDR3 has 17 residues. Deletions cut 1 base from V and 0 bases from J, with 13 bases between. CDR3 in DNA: TGTGCCAGTAGTATAGGGGAGACAATTTATAGCAATCAGCCCCAGCATTTT. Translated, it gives CASSIGETIYSNQPQHF.

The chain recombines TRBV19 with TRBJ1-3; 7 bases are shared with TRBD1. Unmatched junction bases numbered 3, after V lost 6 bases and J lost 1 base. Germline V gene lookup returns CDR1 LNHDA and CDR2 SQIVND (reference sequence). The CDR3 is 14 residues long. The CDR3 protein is CASRPTGSGNTIYF. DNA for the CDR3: TGTGCCAGTAGACCGACAGGGTCTGGAAACACCATATATTTT. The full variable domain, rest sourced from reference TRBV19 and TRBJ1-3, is DGGITQSPKYLFRKEGQNVTLSCEQNLNHDAMYWYRQDPGQGLRLIYYSQIVNDFQKGDIAEGYSVSREKKESFPLTVTSAQKNPTAFYLCASRPTGSGNTIYFGEGSWLTVV.

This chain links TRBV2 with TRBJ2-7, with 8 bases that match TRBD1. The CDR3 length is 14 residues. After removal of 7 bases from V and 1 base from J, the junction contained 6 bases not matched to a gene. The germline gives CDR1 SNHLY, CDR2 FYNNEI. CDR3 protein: CASMDRVGSYEQYV. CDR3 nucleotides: TGTGCCAGCATGGACAGGGTTGGGTCCTACGAGCAGTACGTC.

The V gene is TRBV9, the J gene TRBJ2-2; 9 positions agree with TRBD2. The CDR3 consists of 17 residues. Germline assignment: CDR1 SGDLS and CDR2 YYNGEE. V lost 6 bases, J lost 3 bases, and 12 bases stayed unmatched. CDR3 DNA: TGTGCCAGCAATCCGCGGGGGGGTTTGGACGACACCGGGGAGCTGTTTTTT. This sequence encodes CASNPRGGLDDTGELFF.

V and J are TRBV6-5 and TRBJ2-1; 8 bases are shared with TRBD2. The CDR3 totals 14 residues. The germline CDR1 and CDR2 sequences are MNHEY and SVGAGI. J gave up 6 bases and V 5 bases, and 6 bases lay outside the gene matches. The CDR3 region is CASSLRGGLNEQFF. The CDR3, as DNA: TGTGCCAGCAGTCTACGGGGGGGCCTCAATGAGCAGTTCTTC.

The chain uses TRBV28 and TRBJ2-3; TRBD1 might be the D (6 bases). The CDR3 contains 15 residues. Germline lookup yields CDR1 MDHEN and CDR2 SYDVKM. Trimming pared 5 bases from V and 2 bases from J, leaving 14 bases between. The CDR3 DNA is TGTGCCAGCAGTCTACTGGGACATACCACAGATACGCAGTATTTT. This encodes CASSLLGHTTDTQYF.

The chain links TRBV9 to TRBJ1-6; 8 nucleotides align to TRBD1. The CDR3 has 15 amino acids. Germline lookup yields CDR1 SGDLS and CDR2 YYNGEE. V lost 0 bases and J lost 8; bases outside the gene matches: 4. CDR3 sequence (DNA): TGTGCCAGCAGCGTAGATGAGACAGGGGATTCACCCCTCCACTTT. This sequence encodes CASSVDETGDSPLHF.

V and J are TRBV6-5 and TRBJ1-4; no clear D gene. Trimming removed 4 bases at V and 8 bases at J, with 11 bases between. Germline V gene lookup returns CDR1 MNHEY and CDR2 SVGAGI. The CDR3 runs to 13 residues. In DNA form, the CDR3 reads TGTGCCAGCAGTTCTGGGAGGCCCGAAAAACTGTTTTTT. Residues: CASSSGRPEKLFF.

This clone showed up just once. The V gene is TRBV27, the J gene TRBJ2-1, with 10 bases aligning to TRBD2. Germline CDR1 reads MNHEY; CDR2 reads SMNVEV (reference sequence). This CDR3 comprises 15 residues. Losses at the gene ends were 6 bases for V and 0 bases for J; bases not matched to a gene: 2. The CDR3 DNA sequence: TGTGCCAGCAGCGAGCGGGGGGGCTCCTACAATGAGCAGTTCTTC. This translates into CASSERGGSYNEQFF.

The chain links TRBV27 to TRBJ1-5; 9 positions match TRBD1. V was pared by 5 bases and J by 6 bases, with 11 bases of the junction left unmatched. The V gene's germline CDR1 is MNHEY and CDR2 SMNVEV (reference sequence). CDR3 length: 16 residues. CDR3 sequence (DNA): TGTGCCAGCAGTCTTCTGGGACAGGGTGTAGGTCAGCCCCAGCATTTT. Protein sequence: CASSLLGQGVGQPQHF.

The CDR3 protein is CASSEFWAPGSNQPQHF. CDR3 nucleotide sequence: TGTGCCAGCAGTGAATTTTGGGCACCCGGTAGCAATCAGCCCCAGCATTTT. The gene calls are TRBV2 and TRBJ1-5; D gene unclear. The CDR3 is 17 amino acids. V was trimmed by 2 bases and J by 0 bases, leaving 14 bases between them. Germline CDR1 SNHLY, CDR2 FYNNEI.

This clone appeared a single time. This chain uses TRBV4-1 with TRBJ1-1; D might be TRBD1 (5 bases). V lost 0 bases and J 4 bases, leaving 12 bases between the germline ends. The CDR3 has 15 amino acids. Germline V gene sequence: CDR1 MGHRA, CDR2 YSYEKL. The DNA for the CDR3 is TGCGCCAGCAGCCAAGAAAGGGGATATGGCACTGAAGCTTTCTTT. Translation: CASSQERGYGTEAFF.

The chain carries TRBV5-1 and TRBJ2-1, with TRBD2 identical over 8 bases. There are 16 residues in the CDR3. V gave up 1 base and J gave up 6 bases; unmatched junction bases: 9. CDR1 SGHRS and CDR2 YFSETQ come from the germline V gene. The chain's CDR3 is CASSLRVRGASNEQFF. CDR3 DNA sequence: TGCGCCAGCAGCTTGCGTGTGCGGGGGGCCAGCAATGAGCAGTTCTTC.

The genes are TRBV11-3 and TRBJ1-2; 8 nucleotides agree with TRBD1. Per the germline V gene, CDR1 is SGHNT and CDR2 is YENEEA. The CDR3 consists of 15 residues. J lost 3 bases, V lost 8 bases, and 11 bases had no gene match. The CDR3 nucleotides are TGTGCCAGCTATGCAGGGGGCAGGGATGACTATGGCTACACCTTC. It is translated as CASYAGGRDDYGYTF.